This entry describes one TCR beta chain. The data belong to a study of cytomegalovirus exposure and HLA in healthy donors. Method: immunoSEQ multiplex PCR; TCRdb's copy keeps in-frame clones and lacks some. This sample carries roughly 150,000 clones, about 88% of them seen once, and the ten largest clones take 2.5% to 3%. J gave up 0 bases and V 5 bases, and 7 bases lay outside the gene matches. This CDR3 comprises 16 residues. Germline CDR1 and CDR2: MNHNY and SVGAGI (reference sequence). Material for sequencing was PBMCs. V gene TRBV6-6 combines with J gene TRBJ1-3; 7 bases match TRBD1. The sequence came from a man between 18 and 35 years old in good health and CMV-seronegative. The CDR3 bases are TGTGCCAGCAGTACTACAGGGGTGATCTCTGGAAACACCATATATTTT. It yields the protein CASSTTGVISGNTIYF.